The next 24 T cell receptor beta chains were all read from a single sample in a study of blood T cell repertoires in COVID-19. Assay used: immunoSEQ multiplex PCR; TCRdb lists only in-frame clones, some missing. The sample lists tens of thousands of clones, 80% to 90% seen once, with roughly 7.6% in the top ten. The sequencing sample was made of peripheral blood. These receptors all stem from a human donor with active COVID-19. The donor label of this sample is uncertain.

About this clone itself: The junction and the germline gene differ at one end; a read error may be behind it. The chain combines TRBV30 with TRBJ1-1; TRBD1 is a possible D gene (5 bases). The germline V gene encodes CDR1 GTSNPN and CDR2 SVGIG (reference sequence). The CDR3 covers 11 residues. The CDR3, as DNA: TGTGCCTGGGGGGCCGATTCCGGGAGCAACTTT. Protein: CAWGADSGSNF.

V and J are TRBV9 and TRBJ1-5; D call uncertain. This CDR3 has 13 residues. Germline CDR1 SGDLS, CDR2 YYNGEE. Trimming removed 3 bases from V and 2 bases from J, with 6 bases in between. The CDR3: CASSAHGNQPQHF. CDR3 nucleotide sequence: TGTGCCAGCAGCGCACATGGCAATCAGCCCCAGCATTTT.

This sequence joins TRBV5-5 and TRBJ1-2; 12 bases agree with TRBD1. With 4 bases clipped from V and 5 bases from J, the junction kept 12 bases outside the gene matches. Germline V gene lookup returns CDR1 SGHKS and CDR2 YYEKEE (reference sequence). CDR3 length: 17 residues. The CDR3: CASSGDGDRGLRYGYTF. For the CDR3, the DNA is TGTGCCAGCAGCGGGGACGGGGACAGGGGGCTTCGGTATGGCTACACCTTC.

This chain joins TRBV7-2 and TRBJ1-2, with 8 positions matching TRBD1. V lost 1 base and J lost 4; bases outside the gene matches: 8. CDR3 size: 16 residues. Germline CDR1 SGHTA, CDR2 FQGNSA. CDR3 nucleotide sequence: TGTGCCAGCAGCTTAGGGACAGGGTTCGCGTTCTATGGCTACACCTTC. Translating gives CASSLGTGFAFYGYTF.

This chain connects TRBV6-6 to TRBJ2-7; 9 nucleotides match TRBD1. V lost 5 bases to trimming and J lost 5 bases; unmatched junction nucleotides: 7. The germline CDR1 and CDR2 sequences are MNHNY and SVGAGI (reference sequence). The CDR3 runs to 14 residues. The CDR3 region is CASSGGDRVHEQYF. The CDR3 DNA is TGTGCCAGCAGTGGGGGGGACAGGGTCCACGAGCAGTACTTC.

This chain joins TRBV29-1 and TRBJ2-7, with 9 bases matching TRBD1. The CDR3 length is 15 residues. The trim removed 6 bases at V and 6 bases at J, leaving 15 bases unmatched. CDR1 is SQVTM and CDR2 is ANQGSEA in the germline V gene. CDR3 sequence: CSVLRAGTGSFEQYF. CDR3 coding DNA: TGCAGCGTCCTCAGGGCGGGGACAGGGTCGTTCGAGCAGTACTTC.

The chain employs TRBV27 and TRBJ1-1; D unresolved. Trimming took 1 base from V and 1 from J, leaving 4 bases between them. The CDR3 runs 13 residues. CDR1 MNHEY and CDR2 SMNVEV come from the germline V gene (reference sequence). CDR3 loop: CASSLYRNTEAFF. CDR3 sequence (DNA): TGTGCCAGCAGTTTATATCGGAACACTGAAGCTTTCTTT.

The V call is TRBV25-1, the J call TRBJ2-1; TRBD2 is a possible D gene (6 bases). Germline loops: CDR1 MGHDK, CDR2 SYGVNS. The CDR3 consists of 16 residues. V gave up 3 bases and J gave up 4 bases, with 16 bases separating them. This CDR3 is CASSDSGVADYNEQFF. The CDR3 nucleotides read TGTGCCAGCAGTGATTCCGGGGTAGCGGATTACAATGAGCAGTTCTTC.

The chain couples TRBV15 to TRBJ1-1; D perhaps matches TRBD1 (5 bases). V was cut by 0 bases and J by 1 base, with 21 bases left in between. From germline, CDR1 is LNHNV and CDR2 YYDKDF (reference sequence). The CDR3 runs 19 residues. The CDR3 spells CATSRDLRGTGGKNTEAFF. The CDR3 DNA is TGTGCCACCAGCAGAGATCTGCGGGGAACGGGGGGGAAGAACACTGAAGCTTTCTTT.

The chain couples TRBV5-1 to TRBJ2-2; D is possibly TRBD1 (6 bases). V shed 4 bases and J shed 2 bases, with 15 bases lying between them. Germline V gene sequence: CDR1 SGHRS, CDR2 YFSETQ. The CDR3 is 16 amino acids. The CDR3 reads CASSSNRGSNTGELFF. The CDR3 coding sequence is TGCGCCAGCAGCAGTAATAGGGGGTCCAACACCGGGGAGCTGTTTTTT.

This chain joins TRBV29-1 and TRBJ2-7; 7 bases line up with TRBD1. Germline CDR1 reads SQVTM; CDR2 reads ANQGSEA. J lost 2 bases, V lost 4 bases, and 11 bases had no gene match. The CDR3 totals 15 residues. CDR3 bases: TGCAGCGTTGGATCCCTTACAGGGGCGGCCTACGAGCAGTACTTC. Translated, it gives CSVGSLTGAAYEQYF.

V is TRBV19 and J is TRBJ2-6, with a tentative D call TRBD1 (5 bases). V lost 1 base and J 2 bases, leaving 6 bases between the germline ends. The CDR3 is 15 residues long. CDR1 is LNHDA and CDR2 is SQIVND in the germline V gene (reference sequence). CDR3 coding DNA: TGTGCCAGTAGTATAGTAGGGGCTGGGGCCAACGTCCTGACTTTC. Protein sequence: CASSIVGAGANVLTF. Complete variable domain (other parts from reference TRBV19 and TRBJ2-6): DGGITQSPKYLFRKEGQNVTLSCEQNLNHDAMYWYRQDPGQGLRLIYYSQIVNDFQKGDIAEGYSVSREKKESFPLTVTSAQKNPTAFYLCASSIVGAGANVLTFGAGSRLTVL.

The chain has TRBV2 and TRBJ2-7; a possible D gene is TRBD1 (5 bases). Germline loops: CDR1 SNHLY, CDR2 FYNNEI. V lost 6 bases, J lost 2 bases, and 20 bases lay in between. This CDR3 is built from 16 residues. The CDR3: CASRGRDSPSPYEQYF. The CDR3 coding sequence is TGTGCCAGCAGAGGGCGTGACAGCCCCTCACCCTACGAGCAGTACTTC.

The chain combines TRBV29-1 with TRBJ1-2, with D maybe TRBD1 (6 bases). V was clipped by 1 base and J by 7 bases, with 13 bases between them. Germline-derived CDR1 and CDR2 are SQVTM and ANQGSEA. This CDR3 has 13 residues. CDR3 in DNA: TGCAGCGTTGAAGGGGAACAGGGCGTTGGCTACACCTTC. Translation gives CSVEGEQGVGYTF.

J is TRBJ2-7 and V is TRBV7-9; 12 positions agree with TRBD2. V was clipped by 5 bases and J by 6 bases; unmatched bases: 5. Per the germline V gene, CDR1 is SEHNR and CDR2 is FQNEAQ (reference sequence). This CDR3 spans 14 amino acids. The CDR3 here is CASSPSGGAFEQYF. The CDR3 nucleotides are TGTGCCAGCAGCCCTAGCGGGGGGGCGTTCGAGCAGTACTTC. The whole variable domain, remainder taken from reference TRBV7-9 and TRBJ2-7, is DTGVSQNPRHKITKRGQNVTFRCDPISEHNRLYWYRQTLGQGPEFLTYFQNEAQLEKSRLLSDRFSAERPKGSFSTLEIQRTEQGDSAMYLCASSPSGGAFEQYFGPGTRLTVT.

The sample holds a few counts of this clone. This rearrangement joins TRBV19 to TRBJ1-1, with 7 nucleotides matching TRBD1. In germline, CDR1 is LNHDA, CDR2 SQIVND (reference sequence). The CDR3 has 14 residues. With V trimmed by 3 bases and J by 5 bases, 6 bases remained unmatched. The CDR3 region is CASSIDRARTEAFF. As DNA, the CDR3 is TGTGCCAGTAGTATTGACAGGGCGAGGACTGAAGCTTTCTTT. Together with reference TRBV19 and TRBJ1-1, the CDR3 gives the full variable domain: DGGITQSPKYLFRKEGQNVTLSCEQNLNHDAMYWYRQDPGQGLRLIYYSQIVNDFQKGDIAEGYSVSREKKESFPLTVTSAQKNPTAFYLCASSIDRARTEAFFGQGTRLTVV.

The table lists this clone with a few counts. CDR3 sequence (DNA): TGTGCCAGCAGCCTTACGACAGGGGCGGGCCAGCCCCAGCATTTT. Protein: CASSLTTGAGQPQHF. The V and J genes are TRBV7-6 and TRBJ1-5; 8 bases line up with TRBD1. CDR3 length equals 15 residues. V lost 5 bases and J lost 7; bases outside the gene matches: 10. Germline lookup yields CDR1 SGHVS and CDR2 FNYEAQ.

J is TRBJ2-3 and V is TRBV9, with 8 nucleotides matching TRBD1. V lost 4 bases, J lost 3 bases, and 4 bases stayed unmatched. CDR3 length: 14 amino acids. CDR1 SGDLS and CDR2 YYNGEE come from the germline V gene. The CDR3 bases are TGTGCCAGCAGCCGACAGGGGCTGACAGATACGCAGTATTTT. Translation: CASSRQGLTDTQYF.

DNA of the CDR3: TGTGCCACCAGCAGAGATGCCAGGGTGAGAACAGATACGCAGTATTTT. Protein: CATSRDARVRTDTQYF. J is TRBJ2-3 and V is TRBV15, with D possibly being TRBD1 (5 bases). V dropped 0 bases and J dropped 3 bases, with 13 bases sitting between them. The CDR3 consists of 16 residues. Germline V gives CDR1 LNHNV, CDR2 YYDKDF (reference sequence).

The chain employs TRBV2 and TRBJ2-2; no reliable D call. From germline, CDR1 is SNHLY and CDR2 FYNNEI. The V and J ends lost 8 bases and 4 bases respectively, with 11 bases between them. CDR3 length equals 13 residues. CDR3 sequence: CASALQRTGELFF. The CDR3 DNA sequence: TGTGCCAGCGCCCTCCAGCGCACCGGGGAGCTGTTTTTT.

This chain joins TRBV27 and TRBJ2-1; possible D gene TRBD1, 6 bases. The CDR3 totals 13 residues. From germline, CDR1 is MNHEY and CDR2 SMNVEV (reference sequence). V lost 7 bases to trimming and J lost 8 bases, with 15 bases between them. The DNA of the CDR3 is TGTGCCAGCAACAACAGGGCATGGGATGAGCAGTTCTTC. Translated: CASNNRAWDEQFF.

J is TRBJ2-7 and V is TRBV4-1; 9 nucleotides align to TRBD1. CDR3 size: 15 residues. Trimming took 2 bases from V and 6 from J; bases not matched to a gene: 8. Per germline, CDR1 MGHRA and CDR2 YSYEKL. CDR3 loop: CASSQHRDRVGEQYF. The CDR3 region has the DNA TGCGCCAGCAGCCAACACCGGGACAGGGTTGGCGAGCAGTACTTC.

The chain couples TRBV7-8 to TRBJ1-2; D unresolved. Germline V gives CDR1 SGHVS, CDR2 FQNEAQ. This CDR3 spans 13 amino acids. Between the trimmed V and J ends, which lost 5 bases and 4 bases, there was a span of 11 bases. For the CDR3, the DNA is TGTGCCAGCAGCGCGCTGTTGTCCTATGGCTACACCTTC. Translating it yields CASSALLSYGYTF.

This clone was counted once. CDR3 nucleotides: TGTGCCAGCAGTAACGGGGGGCGTGACACAGATACGCAGTATTTT. This encodes CASSNGGRDTDTQYF. The chain employs TRBV4-2 and TRBJ2-3; possible D gene TRBD2, 7 bases. Between the trimmed V and J ends, which lost 6 bases and 2 bases, there was a span of 15 bases. The CDR3 is 15 amino acids. Germline V lookup: CDR1 LGHNA, CDR2 YNFKEQ.